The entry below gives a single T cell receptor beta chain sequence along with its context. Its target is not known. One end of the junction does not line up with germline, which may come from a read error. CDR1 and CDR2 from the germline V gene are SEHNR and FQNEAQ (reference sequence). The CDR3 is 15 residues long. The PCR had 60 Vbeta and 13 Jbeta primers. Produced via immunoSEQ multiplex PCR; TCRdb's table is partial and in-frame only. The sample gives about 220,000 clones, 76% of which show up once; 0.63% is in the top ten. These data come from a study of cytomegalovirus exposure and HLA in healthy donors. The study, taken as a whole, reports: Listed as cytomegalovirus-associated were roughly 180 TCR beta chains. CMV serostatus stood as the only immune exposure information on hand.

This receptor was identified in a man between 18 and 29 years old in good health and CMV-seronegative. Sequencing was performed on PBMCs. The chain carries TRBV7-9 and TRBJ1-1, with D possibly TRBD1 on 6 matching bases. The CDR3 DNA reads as TGTTCCAGCAGCTTATTTGGGGGGGCGGACACTGAAGCTTTCTTT. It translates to CSSSLFGGADTEAFF.